The 9 T cell receptor beta chains reported below all come from one sample, sequenced in a study of neurological immune-mediated disorders. Time point of the sample: longitudinal time-point 2. TCRdb re-analysed the 5' RACE reads in MiXCR, keeping a single row per CDR3 protein. The repertoire includes some 60,000 distinct CDR3 sequences, around a tenth of them detected once, and approximately 12% sits in the top ten. Sequencing used PBMCs. The receptors shown here come from a man aged 25 to 40 in good health.

This clonotype was found many times. The gene calls are TRBV7-9 and TRBJ1-2, with TRBD1 matching 9 bases. Trimming removed 4 bases from V and 11 bases from J; junction bases left unmatched: 23. From germline, CDR1 is SEHNR and CDR2 FQNEAQ (reference sequence). The CDR3 has 18 amino acids. The CDR3 DNA reads as TGTGCCAGCAGCTCGGGGACAGGGCCCTCTGGGCGATCGAGGGAATACACCTTC. Its translation is CASSSGTGPSGRSREYTF.

Concerning this clonotype itself: Its ends do not fully match the called genes, so a read error is possible. The V gene is TRBV14, the J gene TRBJ2-7, with 7 bases matching TRBD1. Germline V CDR1 and CDR2: SGHDN, FVKESK. The CDR3 is 16 residues long. The CDR3 DNA reads TGTGCCAACAGCCAAGGACAGACAGGGTTGAGGGACGAGCAGTACTTC. Its protein is CANSQGQTGLRDEQYF.

In this sample, this clonotype turned up many times. The rearrangement joins TRBV6-2 or TRBV6-3 to TRBJ1-2, with a possible D match to TRBD1 (6 bases). This CDR3 has 13 residues. V gave up 2 bases and J gave up 2 bases, with 6 bases separating them. Germline CDR1 and CDR2: MNHEY and SVGEGT. CDR3: CASSYGQNYGYTF. Written as DNA, the CDR3 is TGTGCCAGCAGTTACGGACAGAACTATGGCTACACCTTC.

Many counts were recorded for this clonotype. The chain is built from TRBV10-3 and TRBJ2-5, with D tentatively TRBD2 (5 bases). The CDR3 is made up of 15 amino acids. V lost 3 bases, J lost 2 bases, and 13 bases lay in between. Germline V gene sequence: CDR1 ENHRY, CDR2 SYGVKD. The CDR3 reads CAISDRERGQETQYF. As DNA, the CDR3 is TGTGCCATCAGTGATAGGGAGAGAGGGCAAGAGACCCAGTACTTC.

This clonotype was counted only a few times. DNA of the CDR3: TGTGCCAGCAGCTCTGGGACGGGACTTAGCAATCAGCCCCAGCATTTT. Translated, it gives CASSSGTGLSNQPQHF. This chain uses TRBV7-9 with TRBJ1-5; D might be TRBD1 (5 bases). This CDR3 comprises 16 residues. V lost 4 bases to trimming and J lost 0 bases, with 13 bases between them. Germline assignment: CDR1 SEHNR and CDR2 FQNEAQ (reference sequence).

This clonotype was counted at least ten times. The rearrangement uses TRBV18 and TRBJ2-4; D perhaps matches TRBD2 (6 bases). This CDR3 has 12 amino acids. V was clipped by 2 bases and J by 15 bases, with 14 bases between them. The germline V gene has CDR1 KGHSH and CDR2 LQKENI. In DNA, the CDR3 is TGTGCCAGCTCACCAGTTAGCGGAATAGGGTACTTC. Its protein is CASSPVSGIGYF.

At least ten counts were recorded for this clonotype. This chain uses TRBV15 with TRBJ1-3; 8 bases map to TRBD1. CDR1 is LNHNV and CDR2 is YYDKDF in the germline V gene (reference sequence). With 3 bases clipped from V and 4 bases from J, the junction kept 8 bases outside the gene matches. The CDR3 has 16 amino acids. The CDR3 loop is CATSSWGRGLGNTIYF. CDR3 bases: TGTGCCACCAGCAGTTGGGGCAGGGGGCTCGGAAACACCATATATTTT. The whole variable domain, filled in from reference TRBV15 and TRBJ1-3, reads DAMVIQNPRYQVTQFGKPVTLSCSQTLNHNVMYWYQQKSSQAPKLLFHYYDKDFNNEADTPDNFQSRRPNTSFCFLDIRSPGLGDTAMYLCATSSWGRGLGNTIYFGEGSWLTVV.

Many counts were recorded for this clonotype. The genes are TRBV7-3 and TRBJ2-3; 7 bases map to TRBD2. The junction had 7 bases not matched to a gene; V was cut back by 4 bases and J by 0 bases. There are 16 residues in the CDR3. The germline V gene encodes CDR1 SGHTA and CDR2 FQGTGA. DNA of the CDR3: TGTGCCAGCAGCTGGGGGGGACGGATTAGCACAGATACGCAGTATTTT. Amino acid sequence: CASSWGGRISTDTQYF.

As to this clonotype: A much larger clonotype is one base distant, so this may be a read error. This chain uses TRBV7-8 with TRBJ2-5; D remains unclear. The CDR3 extends over 15 amino acids. V was pared by 5 bases and J by 7 bases, with 20 bases between. Germline assignment: CDR1 SGHVS and CDR2 FQNEAQ. The CDR3 reads CASSVLGAPSATQYF. The CDR3 DNA reads as TGTGCCAGCAGCGTTCTGGGTGCGCCCTCAGCGACCCAGTACTTC.